The 18 T cell receptor beta chains in this list originate from one sample, sequenced in a study of cytomegalovirus exposure and HLA in healthy donors. Use of 60 Vbeta and 13 Jbeta primers characterized the PCR. Libraries were prepared by immunoSEQ multiplex PCR; TCRdb keeps only in-frame clonotypes and omits some of them. This repertoire shows some 170,000 clones, about 80% found once; its top ten account for around a tenth. Sequenced: PBMCs. The receptors were gathered from a young man in good health and CMV-seropositive.

The chain uses TRBV6-1 and TRBJ1-6; D might be TRBD1 (5 bases). Germline V lookup: CDR1 MNHNS, CDR2 SASEGT. CDR3 length: 15 residues. V gave up 5 bases and J gave up 7 bases, with 15 bases separating them. As DNA, the CDR3 is TGTGCCAGCAGTTCCCAGGGCCCACGCAATTCACCCCTCCACTTT. Amino acid sequence: CASSSQGPRNSPLHF.

This sequence joins TRBV30 and TRBJ2-1; 8 bases match TRBD2. Losses at the gene ends were 1 base for V and 3 bases for J; bases not matched to a gene: 11. Looked up from germline, CDR1 is GTSNPN and CDR2 is SVGIG (reference sequence). The CDR3 length is 17 residues. CDR3 coding DNA: TGTGCCTGGAGTGGGGCGGGGGGCCTAACGGGCTACAATGAGCAGTTCTTC. Encoded protein: CAWSGAGGLTGYNEQFF. The full variable domain, completed using reference TRBV30 and TRBJ2-1, is SQTIHQWPATLVQPVGSPLSLECTVEGTSNPNLYWYRQAAGRGLQLLFYSVGIGQISSEVPQNLSASRPQDRQFILSSKKLLLSDSGFYLCAWSGAGGLTGYNEQFFGPGTRLTVL.

The chain carries TRBV30 and TRBJ2-5; D is unclear. The germline CDR1 and CDR2 sequences are GTSNPN and SVGIG (reference sequence). The CDR3 spans 13 residues. Trimming stripped 2 bases from V and 2 bases from J, with 9 bases between. The CDR3 DNA reads as TGTGCCTGGAGTTCAGTGTTACAAGAGACCCAGTACTTC. Its translation is CAWSSVLQETQYF.

Comment on this clone: Relative to the germline gene, one junction end is altered; a read error may explain this. The gene calls are TRBV18 and TRBJ1-3, with D maybe TRBD1 (5 bases). This CDR3 has 17 residues. Germline CDR1 and CDR2: KGHSH and LQKENI. This CDR3 is CASSPGAYPTSGDTIYF. DNA for the CDR3: TGTGCCAGCTCACCTGGGGCATATCCTACCTCTGGAGACACCATATATTTT.

This clone turned up a few times. The J gene is TRBJ1-4, the V gene TRBV4-1; D not resolved. This CDR3 is built from 16 residues. The germline gives CDR1 MGHRA, CDR2 YSYEKL. With 0 bases removed from V and 5 bases from J, the gap between germline ends came to 13 bases. CDR3 nucleotide sequence: TGCGCCAGCAGCCAAGATCCAGGACGGGGAAATGAAAAACTGTTTTTT. This codes for CASSQDPGRGNEKLFF.

This chain connects TRBV27 to TRBJ2-2; D uncertain. The CDR3 runs to 14 residues. Trimming removed 0 bases at V and 7 bases at J, with 9 bases between. Germline-derived CDR1 and CDR2 are MNHEY and SMNVEV (reference sequence). The CDR3 bases are TGTGCCAGCAGTTTATCGTTCGGTGTCGGGGAGCTGTTTTTT. Translating gives CASSLSFGVGELFF.

The V and J genes are TRBV19 and TRBJ2-1; D unclear. The CDR3 is made up of 11 amino acids. Germline V CDR1 and CDR2: LNHDA, SQIVND (reference sequence). Trimming cost V 6 bases and J 7 bases, with 7 bases left between them. In DNA form, the CDR3 reads TGTGCCAGTAGCAGGTGGAATGAGCAGTTCTTC. Encoded protein: CASSRWNEQFF.

This clone appeared a single time. The V and J genes are TRBV6-5 and TRBJ1-2; TRBD1 matches at 10 bases. The V gene end was trimmed by 8 bases and the J gene end by 7 bases; junction bases not matched to a gene: 4. This CDR3 comprises 12 residues. Germline loops: CDR1 MNHEY, CDR2 SVGAGI. CDR3 residues: CASGTGAGGYTF. CDR3 DNA sequence: TGTGCCAGCGGGACAGGGGCGGGTGGCTACACCTTC.

V and J are TRBV12-5 and TRBJ2-7, with D maybe TRBD1 (6 bases). Germline CDR1 reads LGHNT; CDR2 reads FRNRAP. The germline V and J ends were trimmed by 0 bases and 3 bases, with 15 bases remaining between them. The CDR3 consists of 16 residues. The CDR3 nucleotides are TGTGCTAGTGGTTTGGTAAATGGGGACACCCACTACGAGCAGTACTTC. It translates to CASGLVNGDTHYEQYF. Supplemented by reference TRBV12-5 and TRBJ2-7, the full variable domain reads DARVTQTPRHKVTEMGQEVTMRCQPILGHNTVFWYRQTMMQGLELLAYFRNRAPLDDSGMPKDRFSAEMPDATLATLKIQPSEPRDSAVYFCASGLVNGDTHYEQYFGPGTRLTVT.

The chain links TRBV18 to TRBJ1-4; D is unclear. In germline, CDR1 is KGHSH, CDR2 LQKENI. This CDR3 is built from 16 residues. V lost 3 bases and J 0 bases, leaving 11 bases between the germline ends. CDR3 loop: CASSPGQVATNEKLFF. In DNA, the CDR3 is TGTGCCAGCTCACCGGGCCAGGTTGCAACTAATGAAAAACTGTTTTTT.

This clone appeared a single time. The rearrangement links TRBV11-2 to TRBJ1-2; TRBD1 is a possible D gene (6 bases). Germline-derived CDR1 and CDR2 are SGHAT and FQNNGV. The CDR3 contains 16 residues. Trimming left V 6 bases short and J 4 bases short, with 21 bases between. The CDR3 here is CASRLLKGGHPYGYTF. In DNA form, the CDR3 reads TGTGCCAGCAGATTACTAAAAGGGGGTCATCCCTATGGCTACACCTTC.

The chain couples TRBV5-4 to TRBJ1-4; 9 bases are a match to TRBD1. Germline CDR1 reads SGHNT; CDR2 reads YYREEE (reference sequence). The CDR3 sequence is 16 residues long. V shed 3 bases and J 7 bases; nucleotides not matched to a gene: 10. The CDR3 reads CASSWDTGTGIEKLFF. In DNA form, the CDR3 reads TGTGCCAGCAGCTGGGATACCGGGACAGGGATTGAAAAACTGTTTTTT.

The chain couples TRBV5-1 to TRBJ2-2, with TRBD2 as a possible D gene (5 bases). The CDR3 totals 18 residues. Germline V gives CDR1 SGHRS, CDR2 YFSETQ. V shed 2 bases and J shed 1 base, with 18 bases lying between them. DNA for the CDR3: TGCGCCAGCAGCTTCTTTCGTCGCGGGTCTGGGAACACCGGGGAGCTGTTTTTT. Encoded protein: CASSFFRRGSGNTGELFF.

V gene TRBV19 combines with J gene TRBJ2-1, with 9 bases that match TRBD1. The CDR3 consists of 14 residues. Germline values: CDR1 LNHDA, CDR2 SQIVND (reference sequence). V lost 8 bases to trimming and J lost 3 bases; unmatched junction nucleotides: 5. The CDR3 spells CASGGTGIYNEQFF. The DNA of the CDR3 is TGTGCCAGTGGCGGGACAGGGATCTACAATGAGCAGTTCTTC.

The gene calls are TRBV19 and TRBJ1-1; 9 bases line up with TRBD1. The germline gives CDR1 LNHDA, CDR2 SQIVND (reference sequence). The CDR3 totals 16 residues. The J segment lost 2 bases and the V segment lost 3 bases, leaving 7 bases of the junction unmatched. The CDR3 coding sequence is TGTGCCAGTAGTATCACAGGGACAGGGATTAACACTGAAGCTTTCTTT. The encoded protein is CASSITGTGINTEAFF.

This clone was seen only a few times. The J gene is TRBJ2-2, the V gene TRBV9; 10 positions agree with TRBD2. Germline values: CDR1 SGDLS, CDR2 YYNGEE. The CDR3 consists of 17 residues. V trimming: 0 bases; J trimming: 6 bases; junction bases outside the gene matches: 8. DNA for the CDR3: TGTGCCAGCAGCGTAGCTTCGAGCGGGGGGGCCCCCGGGGAGCTGTTTTTT. This gives the protein CASSVASSGGAPGELFF.

This chain uses TRBV7-2 with TRBJ2-1, with D perhaps TRBD1 (5 bases). The CDR3 is 15 residues long. Germline CDR1 and CDR2: SGHTA and FQGNSA. With 6 bases removed from V and 7 bases from J, the gap between germline ends came to 19 bases. CDR3 amino acids: CASRYRQRPENEQFF. DNA for the CDR3: TGTGCCAGCAGATATCGACAGAGACCAGAGAATGAGCAGTTCTTC.

The V and J genes are TRBV5-1 and TRBJ2-7, with a weak D call TRBD2 (6 bases). V lost 4 bases and J 7 bases, leaving 15 bases between the germline ends. Looked up from germline, CDR1 is SGHRS and CDR2 is YFSETQ. This CDR3 spans 13 amino acids. The CDR3 DNA reads TGCGCCAGCAGCCCCGGATGGGGGAGGGAGCAGTACTTC. Amino acids: CASSPGWGREQYF.